These 9 T cell receptor beta chains were sequenced from one sample in a study of OX40 agonist ivuxolimab in advanced cancers. The repertoire was sequenced with immunoSEQ multiplex PCR; TCRdb's copy has only in-frame clones and lacks some. The sample lists tens of thousands of clones, roughly 89% occurring once. This material consisted of CD4+ or CD8+ T cells sorted from blood, taken in a trial of the OX40 agonist ivuxolimab. The source is an adult with an advanced solid tumor such as melanoma, head and neck, liver or kidney cancer.

This chain links TRBV6-5 with TRBJ2-1; D is uncertain. Germline CDR1 is MNHEY and CDR2 is SVGAGI. Trimming removed 2 bases from V and 2 bases from J, with 10 bases in between. The CDR3 sequence is 15 residues long. CDR3 bases: TGTGCCAGCAGTTACGGTGGGCTAGCCTACAATGAGCAGTTCTTC. Protein product: CASSYGGLAYNEQFF.

The genes are TRBV7-3 and TRBJ2-2; TRBD2 is a possible D gene (5 bases). Trimming removed 5 bases at V and 5 bases at J, with 12 bases between. This CDR3 has 14 residues. CDR1 is SGHTA and CDR2 is FQGTGA in the germline V gene. The CDR3 DNA follows: TGTGCCAGCAGCCCCGCGGAGCGGACCGGGGAGCTGTTTTTT. Translating it yields CASSPAERTGELFF.

This clone has more than one count but fewer than ten. This chain joins TRBV6-1 and TRBJ1-5; 7 bases match TRBD1. The CDR3 consists of 15 residues. The V gene's germline CDR1 is MNHNS and CDR2 SASEGT. The V and J ends lost 1 base and 7 bases, in that order; junction bases with no gene match: 7. The DNA of the CDR3 is TGTGCCAGCAGTGAAGAAAGGCAGGGGGGCCAGCCCCAGCATTTT. Encoded protein: CASSEERQGGQPQHF.

The chain combines TRBV4-1 with TRBJ1-5; D gene ambiguous. Per germline, CDR1 MGHRA and CDR2 YSYEKL. This CDR3 has 15 amino acids. V gave up 4 bases and J gave up 1 base, with 11 bases separating them. CDR3 region: CASSPFASSNQPQHF. CDR3 nucleotide sequence: TGCGCCAGCAGCCCCTTCGCCTCCAGCAATCAGCCCCAGCATTTT.

The chain joins TRBV7-2 to TRBJ1-5; TRBD1 matches at 7 bases. This CDR3 comprises 15 residues. The junction had 5 bases not matched to a gene; V was cut back by 2 bases and J by 4 bases. CDR1 and CDR2 (germline): SGHTA, FQGNSA. This CDR3 is CASSLRTGVNQPQHF. The CDR3 DNA reads as TGTGCCAGCAGCTTACGGACAGGCGTGAATCAGCCCCAGCATTTT.

This clone was observed once. The genes are TRBV10-3 and TRBJ1-1; a possible D gene is TRBD1 (6 bases). V was cut by 6 bases and J by 1 base, with 12 bases left in between. In germline, CDR1 is ENHRY, CDR2 SYGVKD. This CDR3 comprises 14 residues. The DNA of the CDR3 is TGTGCCATCAGCACAGGGAAGGGGAACACTGAAGCTTTCTTT. Protein: CAISTGKGNTEAFF.

The V call is TRBV7-9, the J call TRBJ1-1, with TRBD1 as a possible D gene (6 bases). Trimming cost V 5 bases and J 3 bases, with 19 bases left between them. Germline V gene lookup returns CDR1 SEHNR and CDR2 FQNEAQ (reference sequence). This CDR3 comprises 16 residues. CDR3 protein: CASSPSRGASDTEAFF. CDR3 bases: TGTGCCAGCAGCCCCTCCCGGGGGGCCTCAGACACTGAAGCTTTCTTT. Full variable domain (remainder filled in from reference TRBV7-9 and TRBJ1-1): DTGVSQNPRHKITKRGQNVTFRCDPISEHNRLYWYRQTLGQGPEFLTYFQNEAQLEKSRLLSDRFSAERPKGSFSTLEIQRTEQGDSAMYLCASSPSRGASDTEAFFGQGTRLTVV.

This clone was found once. The CDR3 loop reads CASSLDGRGLYEQYF. CDR3 nucleotides: TGCGCCAGCAGCTTGGACGGCAGGGGGCTCTACGAGCAGTACTTC. The chain uses TRBV5-1 and TRBJ2-7; TRBD1 matches 8 bases. After removal of 0 bases from V and 3 bases from J, the junction contained 5 bases not matched to a gene. Germline CDR1 is SGHRS and CDR2 is YFSETQ. The CDR3 length is 15 residues.

Turning to this clone: This CDR3 fails to terminate in the conserved phenylalanine or tryptophan, so it likely reflects a read error. No DNA is shown, since the ends of the CDR3 on it are uncertain; the CDR3 is the one TCRdb lists. The chain is built from TRBV5-1 and TRBJ1-2. Germline CDR1 reads SGHRS; CDR2 reads YFSETQ. The CDR3 length equals 10 residues, ends included. The CDR3 is CASSPKRTPI.